Here is one T cell receptor beta chain with its context. This sample was included in a study of shared clonotypes between healthy human individuals. Data came from immunoSEQ multiplex PCR; TCRdb stores just in-frame clones and leaves some out. Altogether around 2.5 million clones are present, 80% to 95% being singletons, with the ten largest covering 0.36%. Trimming took 5 bases from V and 4 from J; bases not matched to a gene: 12. CDR3 length: 17 amino acids. Per germline, CDR1 SGHNT and CDR2 YYREEE (reference sequence). The receptor's source is a man between 18 and 29 years old in good health. Some clones in this sample may be carry-over from other donors' samples. The V call is TRBV5-4, the J call TRBJ2-2, with 9 bases fitting TRBD1. Sequencing was performed on naive CD4+ T cells from PBMCs. Subset denoted: CD45RA+ positively selected. DNA of the CDR3: TGTGCCAGCAGATCTGCCGGGACAGGGAGTCTCACCGGGGAGCTGTTTTTT. Amino acids: CASRSAGTGSLTGELFF.